Reported below is one TCR beta chain. What it recognizes is unknown. The sample belongs to a study of T cell responses to AZD1222 COVID-19 vaccine. General study results and limits: CD4 TCRs linked to vaccination spanned spike, dominating at 160-218 and 743-854. Donors were mostly white British, more females; clonal diversity possibly underestimated. Sampled repertoires all dated from after the peak T cell response. Spike-specific TCR breadth and depth both grew after two AZD1222 doses.

Method: immunoSEQ multiplex PCR; TCRdb's copy keeps in-frame clones and lacks some. The table lists tens of thousands of clones, 89% of them singletons, with about 2.2% in the top ten. CDR3 length: 17 residues. Trimming left V 5 bases short and J 5 bases short, with 21 bases between. CDR1 and CDR2 (germline): SEHNR, FQNEAQ (reference sequence). The receptor was derived from an adult in good health. The V and J genes are TRBV7-9 and TRBJ1-4, with a weak D call TRBD1 (5 bases). Sample: peripheral blood, taken on day 0 of AZD1222 vaccination. The CDR3 protein is CASSRSSGTVANEKLFF. For the CDR3, the DNA is TGTGCCAGCAGCCGATCCTCCGGGACCGTAGCAAATGAAAAACTGTTTTTT. Variable domain in full (rest from reference TRBV7-9 and TRBJ1-4): DTGVSQNPRHKITKRGQNVTFRCDPISEHNRLYWYRQTLGQGPEFLTYFQNEAQLEKSRLLSDRFSAERPKGSFSTLEIQRTEQGDSAMYLCASSRSSGTVANEKLFFGSGTQLSVL.